Each of the 5 T cell receptor beta chains below was sequenced from the same sample in a study of T cells in Graves' hyperthyroidism and ophthalmopathy. Regions amplified from RNA transcripts were the TCR beta CDR3 regions. The TCR CDR3 was amplified in a first-round RT-PCR using the HTBI primer set. In TCRdb, the multiplex PCR reads were re-called with MiXCR into one record per CDR3 protein. The data hold about 300,000 distinct CDR3 sequences, with approximately 19% observed a single time. The sequenced sample consisted of blood. The receptor source for this set is a man over 45 with Graves' ophthalmopathy.

This clonotype appeared a few times. The chain employs TRBV6-2 or TRBV6-3 and TRBJ2-1; D not certain. The CDR3 runs to 14 residues. Deletions cut 7 bases from V and 3 bases from J, with 13 bases between. The germline CDR1 and CDR2 sequences are MNHEY and SVGEGT. For the CDR3, the DNA is TGTGCCAGCACGATCAGCGATAACTACAATGAGCAGTTCTTC. Its protein product is CASTISDNYNEQFF.

The CDR3 region has the DNA TGTGCCAGCAAGAGGTATGAGGGCTCTGGGGCCAACGTCCTGACTTTC. Its translation is CASKRYEGSGANVLTF. The chain combines TRBV11-2 with TRBJ2-6; possible D gene TRBD2, 5 bases. Germline V lookup: CDR1 SGHAT, CDR2 FQNNGV. The CDR3 sequence is 16 residues long. V lost 7 bases and J 0 bases, leaving 13 bases between the germline ends.

This chain connects TRBV24-1 to TRBJ1-5; possible D gene TRBD1, 5 bases. This CDR3 comprises 15 residues. V lost 4 bases and J lost 0, with 9 bases in between. Germline values: CDR1 KGHDR, CDR2 SFDVKD. CDR3 nucleotides: TGTGCCACCAGTGAAAAAGGGACTAGCAATCAGCCCCAGCATTTT. It yields the protein CATSEKGTSNQPQHF.

This clonotype was seen at least ten times. V gene TRBV11-3 combines with J gene TRBJ2-1; D ambiguous. Germline CDR1 SGHNT, CDR2 YENEEA. V was cut by 4 bases and J by 10 bases, with 17 bases left in between. This CDR3 is 14 amino acids long. CDR3 DNA sequence: TGTGCCAGCAGCTCTTGGACGGGCTTGAACGAGCAGTTCTTC. Protein sequence: CASSSWTGLNEQFF.

The chain has TRBV13 and TRBJ2-4; D might be TRBD2 (5 bases). This CDR3 spans 14 amino acids. Germline CDR1 and CDR2: PRHDT and FYEKMQ (reference sequence). The ends were cut back, 1 base at V and 4 bases at J, with 8 bases in the middle. CDR3 amino acids: CASSLASGKNIQYF. DNA of the CDR3: TGTGCCAGCAGCTTAGCGAGCGGAAAAAACATTCAGTACTTC.